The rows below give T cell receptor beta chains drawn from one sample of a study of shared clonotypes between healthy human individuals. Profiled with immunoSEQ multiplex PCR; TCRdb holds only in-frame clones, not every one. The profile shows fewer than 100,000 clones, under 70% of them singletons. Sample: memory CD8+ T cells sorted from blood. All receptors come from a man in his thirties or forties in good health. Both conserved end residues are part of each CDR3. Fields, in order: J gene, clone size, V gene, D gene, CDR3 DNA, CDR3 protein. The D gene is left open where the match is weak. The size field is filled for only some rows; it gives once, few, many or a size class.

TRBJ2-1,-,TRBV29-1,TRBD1,TGCAGCGTCGCAGGAGACAGGGTAAGGGATGAGCAGTTCTTC,CSVAGDRVRDEQFF
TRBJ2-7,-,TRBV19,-,TGTGCCAGTAGTATAAGCGATCTCCTCTCCTACGAGCAGTACTTC,CASSISDLLSYEQYF
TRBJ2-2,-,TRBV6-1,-,TGTGCCAGCGACAATATCCAGGCCGGGGAGCTGTTTTTT,CASDNIQAGELFF
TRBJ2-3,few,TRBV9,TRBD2,TGTGCCAGCAGCAGTAGCGGGGGGGCCACAGATACGCAGTATTTT,CASSSSGGATDTQYF
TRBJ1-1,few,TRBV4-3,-,TGCGCCAGCAGCCAAGATCATACCCTCGCTGAAGCTTTCTTT,CASSQDHTLAEAFF
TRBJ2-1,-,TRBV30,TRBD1,TGTGCCTGGAGTGTAAGACAGGGCACCTACCCCCCTAGCTCCTACAATGAGCAGTTCTTC,CAWSVRQGTYPPSSYNEQFF
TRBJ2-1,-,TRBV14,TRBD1,TGTGCCAGCAGCCAGAAACCGGGACAGGGGGATGAGCAGTTCTTC,CASSQKPGQGDEQFF
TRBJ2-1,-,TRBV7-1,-,TGTGCCAGCAGCTTAATGGTCTACAATGAGCAGTTCTTC,CASSLMVYNEQFF
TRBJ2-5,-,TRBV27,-,TGTGCCAGCAGTTTATTGGGGGGCTCGGAGACCCAGTACTTC,CASSLLGGSETQYF
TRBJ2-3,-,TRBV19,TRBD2,TGTGCCAGTAGTGCACTAGCGGGAGCAGGAGATACGCAGTATTTT,CASSALAGAGDTQYF
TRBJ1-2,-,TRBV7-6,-,TGTGCCAGCAGTTGGTCAGGGAATGGTTATGGCTACACCTTC,CASSWSGNGYGYTF
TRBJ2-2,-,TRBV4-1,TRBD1,TGCGCCAGCAGCCCGATCGAGGACAGGGGAAAGGCCGGGGAGCTGTTTTTT,CASSPIEDRGKAGELFF
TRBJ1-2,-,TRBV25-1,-,TGTGCCAGCAGTCCTCTTGAGGTGTCGGGGTATGGCTACACCTTC,CASSPLEVSGYGYTF
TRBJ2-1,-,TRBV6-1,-,TGTGCCAGCAGTGAACAGGGAGCCTACAATGAGCAGTTCTTC,CASSEQGAYNEQFF
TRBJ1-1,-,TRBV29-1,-,TGCAGCGTTGCCCGGGATTTCACTGAAGCTTTCTTT,CSVARDFTEAFF
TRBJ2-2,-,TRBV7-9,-,TGTGCCAGCCCACTGGAGGGTTGGGACACCGGGGAGCTGTTTTTT,CASPLEGWDTGELFF
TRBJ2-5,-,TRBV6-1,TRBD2,TGTGCCAGCAGCCGCGACGTAGCGGGAGTTCAGACCCAGTACTTC,CASSRDVAGVQTQYF